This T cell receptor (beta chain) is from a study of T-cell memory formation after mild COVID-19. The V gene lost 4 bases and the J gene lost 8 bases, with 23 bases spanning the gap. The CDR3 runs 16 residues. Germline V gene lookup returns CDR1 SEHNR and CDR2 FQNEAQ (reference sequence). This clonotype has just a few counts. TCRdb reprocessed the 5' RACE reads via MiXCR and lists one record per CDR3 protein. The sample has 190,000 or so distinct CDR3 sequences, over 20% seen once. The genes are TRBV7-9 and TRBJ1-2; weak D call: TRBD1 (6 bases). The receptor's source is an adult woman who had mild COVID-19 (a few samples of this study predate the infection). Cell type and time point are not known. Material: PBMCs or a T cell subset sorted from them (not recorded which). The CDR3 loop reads CASSSGRDIPLYGYTF. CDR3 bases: TGTGCCAGCAGCTCCGGTCGGGACATTCCGCTATACGGCTACACCTTC.